A single sample is the source of the 15 T cell receptor beta chains below, sequenced in a study of blood T cell repertoires in COVID-19. Sequenced by immunoSEQ multiplex PCR; TCRdb stores in-frame clones only, minus some. This table holds about 130,000 clones, roughly three quarters found once. Source material: peripheral blood. All receptors derive from a woman aged 70 to 79 with acute or convalescent COVID-19.

V and J are TRBV3-1 (or the pseudogene TRBV3-2) and TRBJ2-3; D is perhaps TRBD1 (6 bases). Between the trimmed V and J ends, which lost 3 bases and 9 bases, there was a span of 13 bases. Germline V gene lookup returns CDR1 LGHDT and CDR2 YNNKEL (reference sequence). CDR3 length: 13 amino acids. Here the CDR3 reads CASSHPTGGTQYF. The DNA for the CDR3 is TGTGCCAGCAGCCATCCGACAGGAGGAACGCAGTATTTT.

CDR3 sequence reads: CASSSTFVQNTEAFF. In DNA, the CDR3 is TGTGCCAGCAGTTCGACATTCGTCCAGAACACTGAAGCTTTCTTT. The chain carries TRBV28 and TRBJ1-1; D gene unclear. The CDR3 is 15 amino acids. The germline CDR1 and CDR2 sequences are MDHEN and SYDVKM. Between the trimmed V and J ends, which lost 4 bases and 1 base, there was a span of 13 bases.

This clone showed up many times. The gene calls are TRBV9 and TRBJ2-7; 12 bases fit TRBD2. Germline CDR1 reads SGDLS; CDR2 reads YYNGEE. V gave up 0 bases and J gave up 7 bases; unmatched junction bases: 8. The CDR3 extends over 16 amino acids. CDR3 sequence: CASSVGASGRAGEQYF. CDR3 nucleotides: TGTGCCAGCAGCGTAGGGGCTAGCGGGAGGGCAGGGGAGCAGTACTTC.

This chain uses TRBV19 with TRBJ1-5, with 7 bases that match TRBD1. Germline V gene sequence: CDR1 LNHDA, CDR2 SQIVND (reference sequence). With 6 bases clipped from V and 4 bases from J, the junction kept 12 bases outside the gene matches. The CDR3 spans 16 residues. In nucleotides, the CDR3 is TGTGCCAGTAGCCCTCAACGACAGGGTAAGAATCAGCCCCAGCATTTT. This codes for CASSPQRQGKNQPQHF. Full variable domain (rest looked up from reference TRBV19 and TRBJ1-5): DGGITQSPKYLFRKEGQNVTLSCEQNLNHDAMYWYRQDPGQGLRLIYYSQIVNDFQKGDIAEGYSVSREKKESFPLTVTSAQKNPTAFYLCASSPQRQGKNQPQHFGDGTRLSIL.

The chain is built from TRBV6-2 or TRBV6-3 and TRBJ2-1, with 11 positions matching TRBD1. The V gene end was trimmed by 5 bases and the J gene end by 3 bases; junction bases not matched to a gene: 6. In germline, CDR1 is MNHEY, CDR2 SVGEGT. The CDR3 contains 16 residues. CDR3 region: CASSDPDRGHYNEQFF. Written as DNA, the CDR3 is TGTGCCAGCAGTGACCCGGACAGGGGGCACTACAATGAGCAGTTCTTC.

This clone was seen a handful of times. The chain employs TRBV5-1 and TRBJ1-2; D is perhaps TRBD1 (5 bases). The V end was cut by 0 bases, the J end by 6 bases, with 12 bases between. The germline V gene encodes CDR1 SGHRS and CDR2 YFSETQ. The CDR3 sequence is 14 residues long. Written as DNA, the CDR3 is TGCGCCAGCAGCTTGGAGGGGTTAGTCGATGGCTACACCTTC. It encodes CASSLEGLVDGYTF.

This clone was detected only once. V is TRBV6-6 and J is TRBJ2-3; the match to TRBD1 covers 8 bases. Germline CDR1 reads MNHNY; CDR2 reads SVGAGI (reference sequence). With 7 bases clipped from V and 5 bases from J, the junction kept 14 bases outside the gene matches. The CDR3 runs to 16 residues. The CDR3: CASTTFRGTGIDTQYF. The CDR3 nucleotides read TGTGCCAGCACCACCTTTCGGGGGACAGGCATAGATACGCAGTATTTT.

The chain recombines TRBV5-4 with TRBJ2-2; the D is unclear. The CDR3 runs 15 residues. V was clipped by 2 bases and J by 4 bases, with 12 bases between them. Germline CDR1 is SGHNT and CDR2 is YYREEE (reference sequence). The CDR3, as DNA: TGTGCCAGCAGCTTACCTGGGCGTCGCACCGGGGAGCTGTTTTTT. Translation gives CASSLPGRRTGELFF.

This chain joins TRBV6-6 and TRBJ1-1, with a possible D match to TRBD1 (6 bases). The V gene lost 0 bases and the J gene lost 0 bases, with 11 bases spanning the gap. Germline V gene lookup returns CDR1 MNHNY and CDR2 SVGAGI (reference sequence). This CDR3 contains 16 residues. DNA for the CDR3: TGTGCCAGCAGTTACTCAGGACAGAGAATGAACACTGAAGCTTTCTTT. Protein: CASSYSGQRMNTEAFF.

V gene TRBV9 combines with J gene TRBJ2-3, with 12 nucleotides matching TRBD2. The CDR3 runs to 15 residues. The V gene end was trimmed by 2 bases and the J gene end by 8 bases; junction bases not matched to a gene: 6. The V gene's germline CDR1 is SGDLS and CDR2 YYNGEE. The CDR3 loop is CASSVASGGAFTQYF. The CDR3 bases are TGTGCCAGCAGCGTGGCTAGCGGGGGGGCCTTTACGCAGTATTTT. The full variable domain, completed using reference TRBV9 and TRBJ2-3, is DSGVTQTPKHLITATGQRVTLRCSPRSGDLSVYWYQQSLDQGLQFLIQYYNGEERAKGNILERFSAQQFPDLHSELNLSSLELGDSALYFCASSVASGGAFTQYFGPGTRLTVL.

The chain has TRBV19 and TRBJ1-1; no firm D call. This CDR3 has 13 amino acids. The V gene lost 3 bases and the J gene lost 3 bases, with 8 bases spanning the gap. Germline V gene sequence: CDR1 LNHDA, CDR2 SQIVND (reference sequence). The CDR3 nucleotides are TGTGCCAGTAGTATCGGACTATACACTGAAGCTTTCTTT. It yields the protein CASSIGLYTEAFF.

The chain carries TRBV18 and TRBJ1-1; D unresolved. The V and J ends lost 8 bases and 4 bases respectively, with 8 bases between them. The germline V gene has CDR1 KGHSH and CDR2 LQKENI. The CDR3 runs to 11 residues. The DNA for the CDR3 is TGTGCCAGCCACCGGGGCACTGAAGCTTTCTTT. Protein product: CASHRGTEAFF. Together with reference TRBV18 and TRBJ1-1, the CDR3 gives the full variable domain: NAGVMQNPRHLVRRRGQEARLRCSPMKGHSHVYWYRQLPEEGLKFMVYLQKENIIDESGMPKERFSAEFPKEGPSILRIQQVVRGDSAAYFCASHRGTEAFFGQGTRLTVV.

The gene calls are TRBV18 and TRBJ1-2; maybe TRBD1 (6 bases). The germline V and J ends were trimmed by 3 bases and 1 base, with 12 bases remaining between them. CDR3 length: 15 residues. The germline gives CDR1 KGHSH, CDR2 LQKENI. Here the CDR3 DNA reads TGTGCCAGCTCACCGGACAGACCCTTTAACTATGGCTACACCTTC. It specifies CASSPDRPFNYGYTF.

The chain uses TRBV4-1 and TRBJ2-3, with 10 bases aligning to TRBD2. The CDR3 has 17 amino acids. Germline-derived CDR1 and CDR2 are MGHRA and YSYEKL. Trimming removed 1 base from V and 2 bases from J; junction bases left unmatched: 6. CDR3 coding DNA: TGCGCCAGCAGCCAAGGTCCGGGACTAGCGAACACAGATACGCAGTATTTT. This gives the protein CASSQGPGLANTDTQYF.

This rearrangement joins TRBV9 to TRBJ1-1; TRBD1 might be the D (5 bases). The length of the CDR3 is 14 residues. Germline CDR1 and CDR2: SGDLS and YYNGEE. The V and J ends lost 2 bases and 3 bases respectively, with 11 bases between them. The CDR3 bases are TGTGCCAGCAGCGTGTCCAGGGTTGACACTGAAGCTTTCTTT. Translation gives CASSVSRVDTEAFF.